This T cell receptor (beta chain) derives from a study of cytomegalovirus exposure and HLA in healthy donors. Overall study findings and caveats: A later analysis by the authors found several of the most significant clusters apparently linked to common viral pathogens. In a later analysis, V- and J-gene trimming of beta chains associated with a DCLRE1C missense variant, replicated independently. It was only CMV serostatus that was available as immune exposure information. TRBV6-2, TRBV6-3 and other indistinguishable V segments were excluded.

PCR used 60 Vbeta primers and 13 Jbeta primers. TCRdb's table, derived via immunoSEQ multiplex PCR, lists solely in-frame clones and lacks some. This sample has under 95,000 clones; more than 75% occur once, and the top ten carry approximately 5.1%. This CDR3 comprises 11 residues. Between the trimmed V and J ends, which lost 4 bases and 7 bases, there was a span of 11 bases. The germline V gene has CDR1 SQVTM and CDR2 ANQGSEA. On this clone: What it binds is not known.

The sequence was obtained from a man aged 25-45 years in good health and CMV-seropositive. The rearrangement links TRBV29-1 to TRBJ2-7; D possibly corresponds to TRBD1 (5 bases). Sample: PBMCs. CDR3 nucleotides: TGCAGCGTTGTCTCAGGGCAGGAGCAGTACGTC. As protein: CSVVSGQEQYV.